The source of this T cell receptor (beta chain) is a study of OX40 agonist ivuxolimab in advanced cancers. About the research overall: Dose-escalation patients' cancers were hepatocellular carcinoma, melanoma, renal cell or head and neck cancer. Partial responses, seen in three patients, involved one hepatocellular carcinoma and two cutaneous melanomas. Eligibility admitted prior anti-PD-1, anti-PD-L1 or anti-CTLA-4 therapy; 30% to 40% had some.

This clone was detected only once. V dropped 1 base and J dropped 5 bases, with 4 bases sitting between them. Germline CDR1 SGHRS, CDR2 YFSETQ. The CDR3 loop spans 11 amino acids. Sequenced by immunoSEQ multiplex PCR; TCRdb stores in-frame clones only, minus some. The data show some 62,000 clones, 79% seen once. Sequencing was performed on CD4+ or CD8+ T cells sorted from blood, taken in a trial of the OX40 agonist ivuxolimab. This receptor was identified in an adult with an advanced solid tumor such as melanoma, head and neck, liver or kidney cancer. The chain has TRBV5-1 and TRBJ2-7; D is uncertain. The CDR3: CASSLRNEQYF. The DNA of the CDR3 is TGCGCCAGCAGCTTGAGGAACGAGCAGTACTTC. Together with reference TRBV5-1 and TRBJ2-7, the CDR3 gives the full variable domain: KAGVTQTPRYLIKTRGQQVTLSCSPISGHRSVSWYQQTPGQGLQFLFEYFSETQRNKGNFPGRFSGRQFSNSRSEMNVSTLELGDSALYLCASSLRNEQYFGPGTRLTVT.